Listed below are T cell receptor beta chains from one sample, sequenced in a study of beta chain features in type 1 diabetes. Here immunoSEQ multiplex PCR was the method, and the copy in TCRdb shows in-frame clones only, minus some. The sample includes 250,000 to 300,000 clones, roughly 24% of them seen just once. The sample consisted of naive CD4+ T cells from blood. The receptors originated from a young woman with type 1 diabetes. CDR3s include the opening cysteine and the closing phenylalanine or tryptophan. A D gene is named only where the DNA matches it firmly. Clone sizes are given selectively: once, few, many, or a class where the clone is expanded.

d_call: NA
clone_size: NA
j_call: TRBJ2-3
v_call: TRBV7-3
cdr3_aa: CASSLLGQVDTQYF
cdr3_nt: TGTGCCAGCAGCCTACTAGGGCAGGTAGATACGCAGTATTTT

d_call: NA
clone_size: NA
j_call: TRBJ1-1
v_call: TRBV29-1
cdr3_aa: CSVRTVLNTEAFF
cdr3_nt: TGCAGCGTTAGGACAGTGCTGAACACTGAAGCTTTCTTT

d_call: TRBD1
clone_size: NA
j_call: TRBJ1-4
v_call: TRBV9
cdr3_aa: CASRDRNEKLFF
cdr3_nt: TGTGCCAGCAGGGACAGGAATGAAAAACTGTTTTTT

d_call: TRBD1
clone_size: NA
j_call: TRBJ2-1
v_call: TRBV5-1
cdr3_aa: CASSLFPGGNEQFF
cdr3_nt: TGCGCCAGCAGCTTGTTCCCAGGGGGCAATGAGCAGTTCTTC

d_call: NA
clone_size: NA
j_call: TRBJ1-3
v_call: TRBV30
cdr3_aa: CAWSTGGNTIYF
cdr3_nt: TGTGCCTGGAGTACAGGGGGAAACACCATATATTTT

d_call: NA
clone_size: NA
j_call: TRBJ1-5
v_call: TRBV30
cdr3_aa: CAWSVQGDQPQHF
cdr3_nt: TGTGCCTGGAGTGTACAGGGTGATCAGCCCCAGCATTTT

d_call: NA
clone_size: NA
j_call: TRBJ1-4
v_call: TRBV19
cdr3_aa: CASSIASGNEKLFF
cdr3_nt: TGTGCCAGTAGTATAGCTTCGGGGAATGAAAAACTGTTTTTT

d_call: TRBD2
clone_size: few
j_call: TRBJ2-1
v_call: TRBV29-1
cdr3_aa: CSVGASGYNEQFF
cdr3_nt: TGCAGCGTTGGGGCTAGCGGTTACAATGAGCAGTTCTTC

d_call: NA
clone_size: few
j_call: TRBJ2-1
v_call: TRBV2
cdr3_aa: CASSEMVYYNEQFF
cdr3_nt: TGTGCCAGCAGTGAAATGGTCTATTACAATGAGCAGTTCTTC

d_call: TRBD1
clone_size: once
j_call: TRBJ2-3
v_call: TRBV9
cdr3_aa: CASSPSRQGLTDTQYF
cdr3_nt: TGTGCCAGCAGCCCATCCAGACAGGGGCTCACAGATACGCAGTATTTT

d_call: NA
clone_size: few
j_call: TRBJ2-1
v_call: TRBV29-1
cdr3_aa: CSVGSVEEQFF
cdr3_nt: TGCAGCGTTGGTAGCGTTGAGGAGCAGTTCTTC

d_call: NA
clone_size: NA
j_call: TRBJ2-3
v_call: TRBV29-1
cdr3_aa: CSVGTKGTDTQYF
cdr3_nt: TGCAGCGTCGGGACAAAGGGGACAGATACGCAGTATTTT

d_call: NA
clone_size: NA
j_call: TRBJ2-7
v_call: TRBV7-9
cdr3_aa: CASSLGLSSDEQYF
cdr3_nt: TGTGCCAGCAGCTTAGGGCTGAGTAGCGACGAGCAGTACTTC

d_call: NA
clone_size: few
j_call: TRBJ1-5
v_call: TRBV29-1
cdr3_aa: CSVEQGRNQPQHF
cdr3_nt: TGCAGCGTTGAACAGGGCCGGAATCAGCCCCAGCATTTT

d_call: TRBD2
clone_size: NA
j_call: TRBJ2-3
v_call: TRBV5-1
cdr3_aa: CASSWGVSGRPSTDTQYF
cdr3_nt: TGCGCCAGCAGCTGGGGTGTTAGCGGGAGGCCAAGCACAGATACGCAGTATTTT

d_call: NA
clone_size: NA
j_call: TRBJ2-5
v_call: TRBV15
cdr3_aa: CATSEIKETQYF
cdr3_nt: TGTGCCACCAGCGAGATAAAAGAGACCCAGTACTTC

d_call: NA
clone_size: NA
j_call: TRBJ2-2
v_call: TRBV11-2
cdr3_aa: CASSLVSGTNTGELFF
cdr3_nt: TGTGCCAGCAGCTTAGTATCAGGAACGAACACCGGGGAGCTGTTTTTT

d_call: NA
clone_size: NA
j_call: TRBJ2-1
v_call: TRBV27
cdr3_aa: CASSLFTAGGYEQFF
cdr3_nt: TGTGCCAGCAGTTTATTCACAGCGGGCGGCTATGAGCAGTTCTTC

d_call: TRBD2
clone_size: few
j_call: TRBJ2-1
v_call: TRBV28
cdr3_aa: CASSGAGLADNEQFF
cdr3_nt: TGTGCCAGCAGTGGAGCGGGACTAGCAGACAATGAGCAGTTCTTC

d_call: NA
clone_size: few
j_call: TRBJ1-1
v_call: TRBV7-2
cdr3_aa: CASSRRHIEAFF
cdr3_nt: TGTGCCAGCAGCCGGAGGCATATTGAAGCTTTCTTT

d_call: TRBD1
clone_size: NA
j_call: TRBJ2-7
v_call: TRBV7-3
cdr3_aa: CASSQGQGFEQYF
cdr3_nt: TGTGCCAGCAGCCAAGGACAGGGCTTTGAGCAGTACTTC

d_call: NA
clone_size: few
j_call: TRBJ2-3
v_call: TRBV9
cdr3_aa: CASSVSRSTDTQYF
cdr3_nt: TGTGCCAGCAGCGTATCACGGAGCACAGATACGCAGTATTTT

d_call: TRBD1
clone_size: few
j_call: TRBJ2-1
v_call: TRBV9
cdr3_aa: CASSPTGGTYNEQFF
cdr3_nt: TGTGCCAGCAGCCCGACAGGGGGGACCTACAATGAGCAGTTCTTC

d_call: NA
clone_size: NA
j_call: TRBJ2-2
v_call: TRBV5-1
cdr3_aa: CASSVGRGGELFF
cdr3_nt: TGCGCCAGCAGCGTGGGACGGGGCGGGGAGCTGTTTTTT

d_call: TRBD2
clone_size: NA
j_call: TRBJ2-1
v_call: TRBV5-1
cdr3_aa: CASSREGDEQFF
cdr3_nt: TGCGCCAGCAGCAGGGAGGGAGATGAGCAGTTCTTC

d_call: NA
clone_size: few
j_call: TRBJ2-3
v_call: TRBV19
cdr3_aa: CASIGGMAQDTQYF
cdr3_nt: TGTGCCAGTATCGGCGGGATGGCTCAAGATACGCAGTATTTT

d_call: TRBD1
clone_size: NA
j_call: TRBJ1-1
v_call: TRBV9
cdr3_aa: CASSALQGVNEAFF
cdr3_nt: TGTGCCAGCAGCGCACTACAGGGGGTGAATGAAGCTTTCTTT

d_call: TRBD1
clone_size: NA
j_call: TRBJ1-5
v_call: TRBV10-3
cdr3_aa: CAIKAGGLGNQPQHF
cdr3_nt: TGTGCCATCAAGGCAGGGGGACTGGGCAATCAGCCCCAGCATTTT

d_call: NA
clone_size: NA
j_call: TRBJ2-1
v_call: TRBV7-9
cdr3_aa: CASSLPTSYNEQFF
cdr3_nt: TGTGCCAGCAGCTTACCTACCTCCTACAATGAGCAGTTCTTC

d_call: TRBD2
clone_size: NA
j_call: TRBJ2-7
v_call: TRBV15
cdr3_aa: CATSRGLAQPQYF
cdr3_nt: TGTGCCACCAGCAGGGGACTAGCACAGCCGCAGTACTTC

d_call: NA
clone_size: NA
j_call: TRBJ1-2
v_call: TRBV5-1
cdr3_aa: CASSPDGTGANYGYTF
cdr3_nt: TGCGCCAGCAGCCCGGACGGAACAGGAGCTAACTATGGCTACACCTTC

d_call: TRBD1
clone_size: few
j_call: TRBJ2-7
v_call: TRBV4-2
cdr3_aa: CASSQDLGGQAGYEQYF
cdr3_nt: TGTGCCAGCAGCCAAGATCTTGGTGGACAGGCGGGCTACGAGCAGTACTTC

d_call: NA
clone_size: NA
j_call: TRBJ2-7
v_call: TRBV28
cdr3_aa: CASSLPLSYEQYF
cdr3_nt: TGTGCCAGCAGCTTGCCGCTATCCTACGAGCAGTACTTC

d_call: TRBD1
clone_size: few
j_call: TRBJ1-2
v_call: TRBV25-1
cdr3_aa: CASSARTGNGYTF
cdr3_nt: TGTGCCAGCAGTGCTAGGACAGGGAACGGCTACACCTTC

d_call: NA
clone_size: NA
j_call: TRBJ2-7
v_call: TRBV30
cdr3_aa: CAWSGSYEQYF
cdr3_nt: TGTGCCTGGTCAGGCTCTTACGAGCAGTACTTC

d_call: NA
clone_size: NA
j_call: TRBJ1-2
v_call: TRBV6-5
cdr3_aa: CASRSDRIYGYTF
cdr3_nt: TGTGCCAGCCGTTCTGACAGGATCTATGGCTACACCTTC

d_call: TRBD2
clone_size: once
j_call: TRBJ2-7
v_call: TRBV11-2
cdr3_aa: CASSLWGLAGGSYSQYF
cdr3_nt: TGTGCCAGCAGCTTATGGGGACTAGCGGGAGGGTCCTATTCGCAGTACTTC

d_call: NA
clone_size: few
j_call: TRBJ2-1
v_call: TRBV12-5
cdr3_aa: CASGSSRSSYNEQFF
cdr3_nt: TGTGCTAGTGGTTCCTCCCGTAGCTCCTACAATGAGCAGTTCTTC

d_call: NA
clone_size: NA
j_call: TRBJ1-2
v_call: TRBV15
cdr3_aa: CATSRDTYYGYTF
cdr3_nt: TGTGCCACCAGCAGAGACACTTACTATGGCTACACCTTC

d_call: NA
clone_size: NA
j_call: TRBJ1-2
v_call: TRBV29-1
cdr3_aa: CSVVGQSYGYTF
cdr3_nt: TGCAGCGTTGTGGGGCAGAGCTATGGCTACACCTTC

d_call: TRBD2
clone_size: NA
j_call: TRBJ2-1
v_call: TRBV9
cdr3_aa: CASSRTSGAEQFF
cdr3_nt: TGTGCCAGCAGCAGGACTAGCGGGGCCGAGCAGTTCTTC

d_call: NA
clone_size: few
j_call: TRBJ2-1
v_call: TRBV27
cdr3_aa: CASSLGRAASPYNEQFF
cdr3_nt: TGTGCCAGCAGTTTAGGCAGGGCGGCGTCCCCCTACAATGAGCAGTTCTTC

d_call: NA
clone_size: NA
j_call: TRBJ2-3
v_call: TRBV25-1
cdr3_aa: CASSLRGPDTQYF
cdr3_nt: TGTGCCAGCAGCCTCCGCGGGCCAGATACGCAGTATTTT